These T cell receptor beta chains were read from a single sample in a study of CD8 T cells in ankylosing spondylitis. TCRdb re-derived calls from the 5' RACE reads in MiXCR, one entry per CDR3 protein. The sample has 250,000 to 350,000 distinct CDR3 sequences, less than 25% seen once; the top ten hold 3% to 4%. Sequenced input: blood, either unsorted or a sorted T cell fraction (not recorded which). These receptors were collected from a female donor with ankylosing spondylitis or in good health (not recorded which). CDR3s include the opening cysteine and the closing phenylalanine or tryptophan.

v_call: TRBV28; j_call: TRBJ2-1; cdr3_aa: CASSHGRANEQFF
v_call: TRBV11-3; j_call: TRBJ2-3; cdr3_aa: CASSSRLAGADTQYF
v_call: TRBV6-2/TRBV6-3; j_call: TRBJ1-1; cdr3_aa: CASSRPGAGLRTANTEAFF
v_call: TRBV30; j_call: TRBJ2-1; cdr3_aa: CAWSPWTSGPRSLSYNEQFF
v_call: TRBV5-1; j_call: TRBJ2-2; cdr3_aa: CASSLTSGTNTGELFF
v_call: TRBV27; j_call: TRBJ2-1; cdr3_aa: CASSLFYSRTSGYNEQFF
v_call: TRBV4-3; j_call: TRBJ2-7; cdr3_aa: CASSQERGTYYEQYF
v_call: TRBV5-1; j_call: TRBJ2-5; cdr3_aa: CASSLWRGTSGRVETQYF
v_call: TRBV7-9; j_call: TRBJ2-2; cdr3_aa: CASSSTSTGELFF
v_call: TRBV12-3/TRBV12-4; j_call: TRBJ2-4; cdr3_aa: CASSFGGARENIQYF
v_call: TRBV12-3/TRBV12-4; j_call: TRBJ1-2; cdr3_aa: CASRSEANYGYTF
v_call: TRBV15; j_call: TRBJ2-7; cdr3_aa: CATSRDRGTTYEQYF
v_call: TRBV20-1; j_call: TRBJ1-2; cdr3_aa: CSARNPGGQPYGYTF
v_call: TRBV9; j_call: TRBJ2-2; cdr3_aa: CASSVGSATGELFF
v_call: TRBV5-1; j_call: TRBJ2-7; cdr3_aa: CASSSPQLAGAGEQYF
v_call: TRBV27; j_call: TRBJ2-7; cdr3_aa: CASSLSAGPYEQYF
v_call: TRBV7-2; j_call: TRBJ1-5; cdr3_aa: CASSLEDGYSNQPQHF
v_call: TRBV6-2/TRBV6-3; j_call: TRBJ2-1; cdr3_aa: CASSKLAGVDEQFF
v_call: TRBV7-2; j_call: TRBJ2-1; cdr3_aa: CASSPSGREQFF
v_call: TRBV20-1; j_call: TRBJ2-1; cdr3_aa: CSASARGWAGDEQFF
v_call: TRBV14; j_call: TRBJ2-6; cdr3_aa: CASSQGSRSGANVLTF
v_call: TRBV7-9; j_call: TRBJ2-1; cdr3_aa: CASRATNGKEFF
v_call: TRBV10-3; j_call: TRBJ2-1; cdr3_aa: CAITPSRENIRTYNEQFF
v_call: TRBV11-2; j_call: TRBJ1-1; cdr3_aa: CASSSIQGPEAFF
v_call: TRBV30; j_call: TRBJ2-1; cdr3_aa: CAWSHGSEQFF